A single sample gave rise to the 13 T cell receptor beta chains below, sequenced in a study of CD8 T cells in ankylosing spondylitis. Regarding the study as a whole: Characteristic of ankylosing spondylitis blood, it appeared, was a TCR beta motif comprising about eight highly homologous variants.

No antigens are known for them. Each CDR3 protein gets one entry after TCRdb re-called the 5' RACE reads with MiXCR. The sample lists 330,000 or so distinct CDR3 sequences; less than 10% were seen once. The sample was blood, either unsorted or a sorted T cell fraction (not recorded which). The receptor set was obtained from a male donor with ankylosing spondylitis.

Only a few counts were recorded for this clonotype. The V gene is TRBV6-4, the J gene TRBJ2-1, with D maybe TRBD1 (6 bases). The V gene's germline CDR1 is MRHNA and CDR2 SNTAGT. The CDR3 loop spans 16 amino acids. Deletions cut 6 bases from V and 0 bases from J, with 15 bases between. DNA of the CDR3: TGTGCCAGCAGCGCAAACAGGGCGAGCTCCTACAATGAGCAGTTCTTC. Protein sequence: CASSANRASSYNEQFF.

The CDR3 nucleotides read TGCGCCAGCAGCCAATACGCGACGCCTCTTAATGAAAAACTGTTTTTT. Amino acids: CASSQYATPLNEKLFF. The V call is TRBV4-1, the J call TRBJ1-4; D uncertain. The CDR3 covers 16 residues. Trimming shortened V by 2 bases and J by 4 bases, and 14 bases separated the two germline ends. CDR1 and CDR2 from the germline V gene are MGHRA and YSYEKL.

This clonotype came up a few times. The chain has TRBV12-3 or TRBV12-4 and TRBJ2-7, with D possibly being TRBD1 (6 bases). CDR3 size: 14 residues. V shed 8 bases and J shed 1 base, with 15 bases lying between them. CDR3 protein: CASALGHGSYEQYF. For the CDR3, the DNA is TGTGCCAGCGCCTTGGGACACGGGTCCTACGAGCAGTACTTC.

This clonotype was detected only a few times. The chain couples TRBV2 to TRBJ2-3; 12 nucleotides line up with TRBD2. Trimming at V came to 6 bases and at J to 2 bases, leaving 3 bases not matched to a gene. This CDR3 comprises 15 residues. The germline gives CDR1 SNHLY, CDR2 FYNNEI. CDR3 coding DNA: TGTGCCAGCAGAGGACTAGCGGGGTTCACAGATACGCAGTATTTT. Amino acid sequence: CASRGLAGFTDTQYF.

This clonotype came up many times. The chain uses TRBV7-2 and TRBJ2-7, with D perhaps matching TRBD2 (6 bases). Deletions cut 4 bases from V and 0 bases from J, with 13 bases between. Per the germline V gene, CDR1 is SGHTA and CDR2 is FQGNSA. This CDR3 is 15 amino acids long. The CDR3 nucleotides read TGTGCCAGCAGCTATGGGGGGAGGCCCTCCTACGAGCAGTACTTC. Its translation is CASSYGGRPSYEQYF.

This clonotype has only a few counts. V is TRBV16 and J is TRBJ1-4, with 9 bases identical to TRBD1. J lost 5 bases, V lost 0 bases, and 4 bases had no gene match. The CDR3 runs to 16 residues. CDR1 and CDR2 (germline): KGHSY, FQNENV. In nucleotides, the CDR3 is TGTGCCAGCAGCCAATCGGGGACAGGGAGGAATGAAAAACTGTTTTTT. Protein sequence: CASSQSGTGRNEKLFF.

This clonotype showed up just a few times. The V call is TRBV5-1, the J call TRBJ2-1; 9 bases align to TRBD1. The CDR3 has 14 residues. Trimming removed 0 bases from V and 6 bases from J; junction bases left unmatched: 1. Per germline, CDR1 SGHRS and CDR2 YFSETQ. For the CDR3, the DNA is TGCGCCAGCAGCTTGGGACAGGGGGGCAATGAGCAGTTCTTC. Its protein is CASSLGQGGNEQFF.

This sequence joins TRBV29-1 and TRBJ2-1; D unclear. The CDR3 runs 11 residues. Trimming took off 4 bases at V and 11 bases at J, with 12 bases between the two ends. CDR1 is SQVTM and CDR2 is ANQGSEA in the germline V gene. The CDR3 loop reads CSVGDRSKQFF. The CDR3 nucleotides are TGCAGCGTTGGGGATCGATCAAAGCAGTTCTTC.

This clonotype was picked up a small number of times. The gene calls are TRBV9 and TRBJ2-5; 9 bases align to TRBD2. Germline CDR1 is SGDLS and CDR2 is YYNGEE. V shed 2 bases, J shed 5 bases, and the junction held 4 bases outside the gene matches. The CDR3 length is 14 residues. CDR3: CASSVLAGAETQYF. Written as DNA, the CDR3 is TGTGCCAGCAGCGTTTTAGCGGGGGCGGAGACCCAGTACTTC.

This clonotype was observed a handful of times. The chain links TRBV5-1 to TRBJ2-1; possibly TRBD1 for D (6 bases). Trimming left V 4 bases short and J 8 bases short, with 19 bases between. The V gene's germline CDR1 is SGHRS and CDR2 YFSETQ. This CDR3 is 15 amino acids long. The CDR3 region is CASSLEGSQGYEQFF. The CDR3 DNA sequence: TGCGCCAGCAGCCTTGAGGGCTCTCAGGGGTATGAGCAGTTCTTC.

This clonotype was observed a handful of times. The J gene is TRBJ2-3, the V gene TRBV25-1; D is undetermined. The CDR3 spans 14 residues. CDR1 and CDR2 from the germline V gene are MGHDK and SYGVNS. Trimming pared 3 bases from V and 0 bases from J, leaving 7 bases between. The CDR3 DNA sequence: TGTGCCAGCAGTGAGGGCAGCAGCACAGATACGCAGTATTTT. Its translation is CASSEGSSTDTQYF.

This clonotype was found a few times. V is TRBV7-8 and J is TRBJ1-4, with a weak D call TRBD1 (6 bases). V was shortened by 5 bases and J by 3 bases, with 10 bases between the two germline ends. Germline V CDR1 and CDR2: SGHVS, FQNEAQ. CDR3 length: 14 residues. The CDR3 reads CASSRDTSNEKLFF. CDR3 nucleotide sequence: TGTGCCAGCAGCCGGGACACATCTAATGAAAAACTGTTTTTT. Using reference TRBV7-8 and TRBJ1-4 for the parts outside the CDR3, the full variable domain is GAGVSQSPRYKVAKRGQDVALRCDPISGHVSLFWYQQALGQGPEFLTYFQNEAQLDKSGLPSDRFFAERPEGSVSTLKIQRTQQEDSAVYLCASSRDTSNEKLFFGSGTQLSVL.

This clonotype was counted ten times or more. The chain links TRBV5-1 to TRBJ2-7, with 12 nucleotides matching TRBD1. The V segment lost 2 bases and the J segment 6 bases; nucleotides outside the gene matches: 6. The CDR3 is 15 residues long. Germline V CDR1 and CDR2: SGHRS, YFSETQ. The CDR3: CASSFPGQGASEQYF. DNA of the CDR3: TGCGCCAGCAGCTTCCCGGGACAGGGGGCTTCCGAGCAGTACTTC.